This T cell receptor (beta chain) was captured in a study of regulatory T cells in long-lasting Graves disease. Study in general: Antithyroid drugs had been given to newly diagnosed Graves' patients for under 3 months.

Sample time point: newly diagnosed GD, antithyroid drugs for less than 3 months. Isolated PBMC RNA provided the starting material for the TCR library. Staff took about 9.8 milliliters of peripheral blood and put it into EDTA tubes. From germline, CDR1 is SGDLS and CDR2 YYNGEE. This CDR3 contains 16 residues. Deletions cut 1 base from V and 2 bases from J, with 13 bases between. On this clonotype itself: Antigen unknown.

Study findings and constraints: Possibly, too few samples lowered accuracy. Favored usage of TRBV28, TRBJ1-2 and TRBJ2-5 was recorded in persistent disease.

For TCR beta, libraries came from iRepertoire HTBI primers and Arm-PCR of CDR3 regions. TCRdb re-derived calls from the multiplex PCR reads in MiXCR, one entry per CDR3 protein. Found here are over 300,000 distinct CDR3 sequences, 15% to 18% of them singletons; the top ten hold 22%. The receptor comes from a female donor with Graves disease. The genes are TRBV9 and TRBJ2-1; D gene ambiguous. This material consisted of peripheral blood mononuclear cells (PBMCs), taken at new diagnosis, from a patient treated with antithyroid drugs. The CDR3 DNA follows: TGTGCCAGCAGCGTATCCCTGTCTCTCACCTACAATGAGCAGTTCTTC. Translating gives CASSVSLSLTYNEQFF.